The 15 T cell receptor beta chains presented below share a single source sample, sequenced in a study of cytomegalovirus exposure and HLA in healthy donors (TCRdb year 2017). Library preparation employed the immunoSEQ multiplex PCR assay. For the multiplex PCR, a mixture combining 60 forward primers for TCR Vbeta segments and 13 reverse primers for TCR Jbeta segments was used. TCRdb stores this immuneACCESS table with in-frame sequences only. Part of the clones is absent; in the studies checked, under half of the shortfall reflects unresolved V genes, and no reason is known for the rest. Recorded for this sample are approximately 150,000 clones; less than 85% of them occurred a single time. Clones ranked in the top ten supply roughly 5% of the sample. Sequenced material: PBMCs. Receptor source: a man between 18 and 29 years old in good health and CMV-seronegative.

The sample holds a few counts of this clone. The chain combines TRBV19 with TRBJ2-5; 9 nucleotides align to TRBD1. Trimming took 5 bases from V and 2 from J; bases not matched to a gene: 6. From germline, CDR1 is LNHDA and CDR2 SQIVND (reference sequence). This CDR3 spans 15 amino acids. The DNA of the CDR3 is TGTGCCAGTAGTGCAAGGACAGGGGATCAAGAGACCCAGTACTTC. It encodes CASSARTGDQETQYF.

In this sample, this clone turned up once. The chain joins TRBV5-6 to TRBJ2-5; 7 bases agree with TRBD2. Germline CDR1 reads SGHDT; CDR2 reads YYEEEE. This CDR3 has 11 residues. With V trimmed by 3 bases and J by 7 bases, 0 bases remained unmatched. CDR3 protein: CASSSSGTQYF. The CDR3 DNA reads as TGTGCCAGCAGCTCTAGCGGGACCCAGTACTTC.

This clone was detected once. This sequence joins TRBV27 and TRBJ2-1; D remains unclear. V lost 3 bases and J 11 bases, leaving 17 bases between the germline ends. CDR1 is MNHEY and CDR2 is SMNVEV in the germline V gene (reference sequence). The CDR3 extends over 14 amino acids. This CDR3 reads CASSFISQDLKQFF. The CDR3 nucleotides are TGTGCCAGCAGTTTTATTTCGCAGGATCTAAAGCAGTTCTTC.

This clone has more than one count but fewer than ten. The chain has TRBV6-4 and TRBJ1-5; tentative D call: TRBD1 (5 bases). The CDR3 is 17 amino acids. V dropped 0 bases and J dropped 1 base, with 13 bases sitting between them. The germline CDR1 and CDR2 sequences are MRHNA and SNTAGT. The CDR3 here is CASSDSTSGMSNQPQHF. The CDR3 nucleotides read TGTGCCAGCAGTGACTCGACCTCAGGGATGAGCAATCAGCCCCAGCATTTT.

The chain couples TRBV10-1 to TRBJ1-1; D perhaps matches TRBD1 (5 bases). CDR1 and CDR2 from the germline V gene are WNHNN and SYGVQD (reference sequence). The CDR3 is 15 amino acids. The V gene lost 0 bases and the J gene lost 4 bases, with 12 bases spanning the gap. CDR3 sequence: CASSESRGWGTEAFF. The CDR3 nucleotides read TGCGCCAGCAGTGAGTCAAGGGGTTGGGGCACTGAAGCTTTCTTT.

By sample share, this clone is medium-sized. The V and J genes are TRBV6-4 and TRBJ2-1, with TRBD2 matching over 10 bases. J lost 7 bases, V lost 3 bases, and 6 bases had no gene match. The CDR3 is made up of 15 amino acids. Germline V lookup: CDR1 MRHNA, CDR2 SNTAGT. CDR3 sequence: CASSEESGGANEQFF. Written as DNA, the CDR3 is TGTGCCAGCAGTGAGGAGAGCGGGGGGGCGAATGAGCAGTTCTTC.

This chain uses TRBV27 with TRBJ1-1; D uncertain. Germline CDR1 MNHEY, CDR2 SMNVEV (reference sequence). V was cut by 6 bases and J by 4 bases, with 21 bases left in between. This CDR3 is 16 amino acids long. The CDR3 reads CASSGRALQYGTEAFF. The CDR3 DNA reads TGTGCCAGCAGCGGGAGGGCCCTCCAGTACGGCACTGAAGCTTTCTTT.

J is TRBJ1-5 and V is TRBV19; no definite D call. There are 15 residues in the CDR3. Looked up from germline, CDR1 is LNHDA and CDR2 is SQIVND (reference sequence). V was clipped by 4 bases and J by 5 bases, with 15 bases between them. DNA of the CDR3: TGTGCCAGTAGTAAATGGGGAGAGGTGGATCAGCCCCAGCATTTT. This encodes CASSKWGEVDQPQHF. The full variable domain, with the rest looked up from reference TRBV19 and TRBJ1-5, is DGGITQSPKYLFRKEGQNVTLSCEQNLNHDAMYWYRQDPGQGLRLIYYSQIVNDFQKGDIAEGYSVSREKKESFPLTVTSAQKNPTAFYLCASSKWGEVDQPQHFGDGTRLSIL.

This sequence joins TRBV28 and TRBJ2-2, with 7 positions matching TRBD2. The ends lost 6 bases at V and 4 bases at J; junction bases unmatched: 14. CDR1 and CDR2 from the germline V gene are MDHEN and SYDVKM. The CDR3 runs to 17 residues. CDR3 loop: CASSLWGGRVSTGELFF. Written as DNA, the CDR3 is TGTGCCAGCAGCCTATGGGGGGGTCGGGTCAGCACCGGGGAGCTGTTTTTT. Supplemented by reference TRBV28 and TRBJ2-2, the full variable domain reads DVKVTQSSRYLVKRTGEKVFLECVQDMDHENMFWYRQDPGLGLRLIYFSYDVKMKEKGDIPEGYSVSREKKERFSLILESASTNQTSMYLCASSLWGGRVSTGELFFGEGSRLTVL.

This chain joins TRBV10-3 and TRBJ1-1, with 7 nucleotides matching TRBD1. The CDR3 sequence is 15 residues long. J gave up 5 bases and V 0 bases, and 6 bases lay outside the gene matches. Germline values: CDR1 ENHRY, CDR2 SYGVKD. Here the CDR3 DNA reads TGTGCCATCAGTGAGTCAAAAGGGGGCGCGACTGAAGCTTTCTTT. This encodes CAISESKGGATEAFF.

The chain couples TRBV6-5 to TRBJ2-7; D is unclear. Germline CDR1 reads MNHEY; CDR2 reads SVGAGI. V gave up 5 bases and J gave up 2 bases, with 7 bases separating them. The CDR3 spans 12 residues. CDR3 loop: CASSHSTYEQYF. The CDR3 region has the DNA TGTGCCAGCAGTCATTCAACCTACGAGCAGTACTTC.

In its sample, this clone was seen once. The rearrangement links TRBV7-2 to TRBJ1-2, with a tentative D call TRBD1 (6 bases). CDR3 length: 15 amino acids. The V and J ends lost 8 bases and 9 bases respectively, with 25 bases between them. CDR1 SGHTA and CDR2 FQGNSA come from the germline V gene. The CDR3 loop reads CASAGGGPRSFSYTF. The CDR3 DNA sequence: TGTGCCAGCGCGGGAGGGGGACCGAGATCATTCAGCTACACCTTC.

The V gene is TRBV7-3, the J gene TRBJ2-5; the D gene is possibly TRBD1 (6 bases). V was pared by 4 bases and J by 5 bases, with 14 bases between. The CDR3 has 14 residues. Germline V gene data show CDR1 as SGHTA and CDR2 as FQGTGA. The CDR3 nucleotides read TGTGCCAGCAGCTCAGGACAGTGGTTGGAGACCCAGTACTTC. Protein product: CASSSGQWLETQYF.

This chain links TRBV10-1 with TRBJ1-5; D uncertain. The CDR3 has 13 residues. Germline V gives CDR1 WNHNN, CDR2 SYGVQD (reference sequence). Between the trimmed V and J ends, which lost 2 bases and 9 bases, there was a span of 11 bases. The CDR3 here is CASSEGLSTPQHF. In nucleotides, the CDR3 is TGCGCCAGCAGTGAGGGACTCTCTACGCCCCAGCATTTT.

This chain uses TRBV14 with TRBJ1-2, with 8 bases aligning to TRBD1. This CDR3 comprises 15 residues. V gave up 1 base and J gave up 6 bases; unmatched junction bases: 7. Germline V gene data show CDR1 as SGHDN and CDR2 as FVKESK. DNA for the CDR3: TGTGCCAGCAGCCAAGTGGGGACAGGAGTCAATGGCTACACCTTC. Translated: CASSQVGTGVNGYTF.